This TCR beta chain emerged from a study of patients and donors after allogeneic stem cell transplantation. This clonotype was seen a few times. TCRdb reanalysed the RT-PCR reads using MiXCR and keeps one entry per CDR3 protein. Here the sample spans about 410,000 distinct CDR3 sequences, around 16% being singletons. Sequenced material: blood, either unsorted or a sorted T cell fraction (not recorded which). This TCR came from a human donor who was either an allogeneic HSCT recipient or a stem cell or donor lymphocyte infusion donor (not recorded which). It is not recorded whose cells these are; they may come from a transplant donor.

The CDR3 nucleotides are TGTGCCAGCAGCCATGGCAGGGCAACCTACGAGCAGTACTTC. Translating gives CASSHGRATYEQYF. This sequence joins TRBV3-1 and TRBJ2-7; possibly TRBD1 for D (5 bases). The CDR3 runs to 14 residues. V dropped 3 bases and J dropped 2 bases, with 11 bases sitting between them. Germline CDR1 is LGHDT and CDR2 is YNNKEL (reference sequence).